The 27 T cell receptor beta chains given below trace back to one sample, sequenced in a study of STAT3 mutations in large granular lymphocyte leukemia. Using immunoSEQ multiplex PCR, the repertoire was profiled, and TCRdb retains in-frame clones only, with some absent. The table has roughly 13,000 clones, more than 75% seen once. The antigens these receptors bind are not known. Study outcomes and limitations: At least one immunodominant TCR beta clonotype appeared in every T-cell large granular lymphocyte leukemia patient.

The source material was peripheral blood mononuclear cells. The receptor set was obtained from a man aged 40-55 years with T-cell large granular lymphocyte leukemia. Some clones in this sample may be carry-over from other donors' samples.

This chain uses TRBV7-9 with TRBJ1-2; TRBD1 is a possible D gene (5 bases). In germline, CDR1 is SEHNR, CDR2 FQNEAQ (reference sequence). The CDR3 is made up of 15 amino acids. The V end was cut by 3 bases, the J end by 0 bases, with 11 bases between. The CDR3 sequence is CASSLAGGANYGYTF. In DNA, the CDR3 is TGTGCCAGCAGCTTGGCTGGGGGAGCTAACTATGGCTACACCTTC.

The gene calls are TRBV5-4 and TRBJ2-7, with TRBD2 as a possible D gene (6 bases). The V end was cut by 0 bases, the J end by 2 bases, with 21 bases between. This CDR3 spans 18 amino acids. Germline CDR1 is SGHNT and CDR2 is YYREEE (reference sequence). This chain's CDR3 is CASSLGGLAAVPTYEQYF. DNA for the CDR3: TGTGCCAGCAGCTTGGGGGGACTCGCGGCTGTTCCGACCTACGAGCAGTACTTC. The full variable domain, in which reference TRBV5-4 and TRBJ2-7 provide the parts outside the CDR3, is ETGVTQSPTHLIKTRGQQVTLRCSSQSGHNTVSWYQQALGQGPQFIFQYYREEENGRGNFPPRFSGLQFPNYSSELNVNALELDDSALYLCASSLGGLAAVPTYEQYFGPGTRLTVT.

The chain employs TRBV27 and TRBJ1-2; 8 nucleotides align to TRBD1. Germline CDR1 is MNHEY and CDR2 is SMNVEV (reference sequence). CDR3 length: 14 residues. J lost 6 bases, V lost 0 bases, and 3 bases had no gene match. CDR3 sequence (DNA): TGTGCCAGCAGTTTATCGTCAGGGGGCGATGGCTACACCTTC. This codes for CASSLSSGGDGYTF.

This clone was recorded only once. The gene calls are TRBV5-4 and TRBJ1-2, with TRBD1 matching over 12 bases. Per the germline V gene, CDR1 is SGHNT and CDR2 is YYREEE (reference sequence). CDR3 length: 16 residues. The J segment lost 2 bases and the V segment lost 4 bases, leaving 6 bases of the junction unmatched. CDR3 coding DNA: TGTGCCAGCAGCCGACCCGGGACAGGGGGCAACTATGGCTACACCTTC. The encoded protein is CASSRPGTGGNYGYTF.

J is TRBJ1-1 and V is TRBV4-3; no clear D. V lost 2 bases and J 8 bases, leaving 15 bases between the germline ends. CDR3 size: 14 residues. CDR1 is LGHNA, CDR2 YSLEER, per germline. CDR3 region: CASSQIGLAGEAFF. CDR3 coding DNA: TGCGCCAGCAGCCAAATAGGACTGGCAGGAGAAGCTTTCTTT.

The chain has TRBV5-4 and TRBJ2-1, with 7 bases identical to TRBD1. The CDR3 consists of 15 residues. Germline values: CDR1 SGHNT, CDR2 YYREEE (reference sequence). V gave up 2 bases and J gave up 3 bases; unmatched junction bases: 5. CDR3 in amino acids: CASSLGQVDYNEQFF. The CDR3 coding sequence is TGTGCCAGCAGCTTAGGACAGGTAGACTACAATGAGCAGTTCTTC. The full variable domain, in which reference TRBV5-4 and TRBJ2-1 provide the parts outside the CDR3, is ETGVTQSPTHLIKTRGQQVTLRCSSQSGHNTVSWYQQALGQGPQFIFQYYREEENGRGNFPPRFSGLQFPNYSSELNVNALELDDSALYLCASSLGQVDYNEQFFGPGTRLTVL.

The rearrangement links TRBV27 to TRBJ2-7; D unclear. CDR3 length: 12 amino acids. V gave up 11 bases and J gave up 0 bases, with 11 bases separating them. Germline V gene lookup returns CDR1 MNHEY and CDR2 SMNVEV (reference sequence). CDR3 loop: CAVQSGSYEQYF. CDR3 bases: TGTGCCGTTCAATCGGGCTCCTACGAGCAGTACTTC.

The chain has TRBV19 and TRBJ1-5, with D unresolved. The CDR3 runs 14 residues. CDR1 and CDR2 (germline): LNHDA, SQIVND (reference sequence). The germline V and J ends were trimmed by 3 bases and 0 bases, with 6 bases remaining between them. CDR3 protein: CASSMMNSNQPQHF. CDR3 coding DNA: TGTGCCAGTAGTATGATGAATAGCAATCAGCCCCAGCATTTT. Full variable domain (missing parts from reference TRBV19 and TRBJ1-5): DGGITQSPKYLFRKEGQNVTLSCEQNLNHDAMYWYRQDPGQGLRLIYYSQIVNDFQKGDIAEGYSVSREKKESFPLTVTSAQKNPTAFYLCASSMMNSNQPQHFGDGTRLSIL.

The chain uses TRBV5-1 and TRBJ2-5; D not resolved. The CDR3 spans 14 residues. Germline V gene sequence: CDR1 SGHRS, CDR2 YFSETQ. V was pared by 0 bases and J by 2 bases, with 8 bases between. The CDR3 nucleotides are TGCGCCAGCAGCTTGGGGGCCTCACAAGAGACCCAGTACTTC. Amino acid sequence: CASSLGASQETQYF.

This chain connects TRBV4-3 to TRBJ2-2; D might be TRBD1 (5 bases). The CDR3 has 16 amino acids. Germline CDR1 reads LGHNA; CDR2 reads YSLEER. The V end lost 0 bases, the J end lost 5 bases, and 13 bases lay between the germline ends. DNA of the CDR3: TGCGCCAGCAGCCAAGATTGGCAGGGTAGGACCGGGGAGCTGTTTTTT. It is translated as CASSQDWQGRTGELFF.

This chain joins TRBV28 and TRBJ2-7; the D is unclear. V lost 4 bases to trimming and J lost 2 bases, with 12 bases between them. The CDR3 covers 14 residues. CDR1 and CDR2 from the germline V gene are MDHEN and SYDVKM. The CDR3 nucleotides are TGTGCCAGCAGTTCCCGACAAACCGCCTACGAGCAGTACTTC. Translation: CASSSRQTAYEQYF.

V gene TRBV30 combines with J gene TRBJ1-1, with no clear D. Germline lookup yields CDR1 GTSNPN and CDR2 SVGIG (reference sequence). The CDR3 loop spans 13 amino acids. The V gene lost 0 bases and the J gene lost 3 bases, with 8 bases spanning the gap. The CDR3 spells CAWSVHEYTEAFF. Written as DNA, the CDR3 is TGTGCCTGGAGTGTACATGAGTACACTGAAGCTTTCTTT.

DNA of the CDR3: TGTGCCAGCAGCCCCACGGGGAACTACGAGCAGTACTTC. Its translation: CASSPTGNYEQYF. The chain joins TRBV9 to TRBJ2-7; D possibly corresponds to TRBD2 (5 bases). The CDR3 has 13 amino acids. V dropped 4 bases and J dropped 3 bases, with 11 bases sitting between them. Germline lookup yields CDR1 SGDLS and CDR2 YYNGEE.

This clone was seen a few times. V usage is TRBV5-1 and J usage is TRBJ2-7; D could derive from TRBD1 or TRBD2 (5 bases each). This CDR3 is built from 12 residues. Germline loops: CDR1 SGHRS, CDR2 YFSETQ. The ends were cut back, 0 bases at V and 9 bases at J, with 10 bases in the middle. CDR3 in DNA: TGCGCCAGCAGCTTGGCCGAGGGACGGCAGTACTTC. Its protein is CASSLAEGRQYF.

The V and J genes are TRBV10-3 and TRBJ1-6; no clear D. The V gene lost 4 bases and the J gene lost 5 bases, with 15 bases spanning the gap. The CDR3 has 16 residues. From germline, CDR1 is ENHRY and CDR2 SYGVKD. CDR3 nucleotide sequence: TGTGCCATCAGTGTCGGTGGTCCTTTGGATAATTCACCCCTCCACTTT. It yields the protein CAISVGGPLDNSPLHF.

The chain has TRBV9 and TRBJ2-2, with 10 bases that match TRBD2. This CDR3 is built from 15 residues. Germline V lookup: CDR1 SGDLS, CDR2 YYNGEE. The trim removed 0 bases at V and 7 bases at J, leaving 3 bases unmatched. CDR3 sequence reads: CASSVVSGGVGELFF. In DNA form, the CDR3 reads TGTGCCAGCAGCGTAGTCAGCGGGGGGGTCGGGGAGCTGTTTTTT.

The chain employs TRBV10-3 and TRBJ1-2, with D possibly matching TRBD1 (6 bases). The CDR3 sequence is 15 residues long. V was pared by 3 bases and J by 6 bases, with 17 bases between. The germline V gene encodes CDR1 ENHRY and CDR2 SYGVKD. CDR3 nucleotide sequence: TGTGCCATCAGTGATCGACAGGCCCAGAGGGATGGCTACACCTTC. Protein: CAISDRQAQRDGYTF.

The chain carries TRBV30 and TRBJ1-1; TRBD1 matches 7 bases. After removal of 4 bases from V and 6 bases from J, the junction contained 14 bases not matched to a gene. The CDR3 length is 15 residues. Germline CDR1 reads GTSNPN; CDR2 reads SVGIG (reference sequence). In DNA form, the CDR3 reads TGTGCCTGGACTAAGAAAGGACAGGCGAGTGCTGAAGCTTTCTTT. Translating it yields CAWTKKGQASAEAFF.

This rearrangement joins TRBV5-4 to TRBJ2-7; the D call may be TRBD1 or TRBD2 (5 bases each). CDR1 and CDR2 (germline): SGHNT, YYREEE (reference sequence). The V end was cut by 1 base, the J end by 2 bases, with 10 bases between. The CDR3 is 14 residues long. CDR3 bases: TGTGCCAGCAGCTTGAGGGGAGACCCCTACGAGCAGTACTTC. Amino acid sequence: CASSLRGDPYEQYF. The full variable domain, with the rest looked up from reference TRBV5-4 and TRBJ2-7, is ETGVTQSPTHLIKTRGQQVTLRCSSQSGHNTVSWYQQALGQGPQFIFQYYREEENGRGNFPPRFSGLQFPNYSSELNVNALELDDSALYLCASSLRGDPYEQYFGPGTRLTVT.

This clone was seen just once. This chain joins TRBV7-9 and TRBJ2-3, with TRBD2 matching 8 bases. With V trimmed by 1 base and J by 5 bases, 8 bases remained unmatched. CDR1 is SEHNR and CDR2 is FQNEAQ in the germline V gene (reference sequence). The CDR3 covers 16 residues. CDR3 sequence reads: CASSLDAGGRIDTQYF. CDR3 nucleotides: TGTGCCAGCAGCTTAGATGCGGGGGGCCGGATAGATACGCAGTATTTT.

V is TRBV11-3 and J is TRBJ2-7, with D perhaps matching TRBD2 (6 bases). The CDR3 loop spans 14 amino acids. Germline lookup yields CDR1 SGHNT and CDR2 YENEEA. V was clipped by 0 bases and J by 4 bases, with 10 bases between them. CDR3 DNA sequence: TGTGCCAGCAGCTTAGATAATCGGGGGTACGAGCAGTACTTC. Its protein product is CASSLDNRGYEQYF.

The rearrangement links TRBV6-1 to TRBJ2-1; TRBD2 matches at 8 bases. The CDR3 length is 17 residues. The trim removed 6 bases at V and 2 bases at J, leaving 12 bases unmatched. Germline CDR1 MNHNS, CDR2 SASEGT. The CDR3 DNA sequence: TGTGCCAGCAGGGAAAGCGGGGGATGGGCCACCTACAATGAGCAGTTCTTC. Encoded protein: CASRESGGWATYNEQFF.

This rearrangement joins TRBV29-1 to TRBJ1-2, with 8 nucleotides matching TRBD1. CDR3 length equals 14 residues. The V segment lost 6 bases and the J segment 8 bases; nucleotides outside the gene matches: 14. Germline V gene sequence: CDR1 SQVTM, CDR2 ANQGSEA. This CDR3 is CSVAEAGGAQGYTF. In nucleotides, the CDR3 is TGCAGCGTCGCCGAGGCAGGGGGCGCGCAAGGCTACACCTTC. Using reference TRBV29-1 and TRBJ1-2 for the parts outside the CDR3, the full variable domain is SAVISQKPSRDICQRGTSLTIQCQVDSQVTMMFWYRQQPGQSLTLIATANQGSEATYESGFVIDKFPISRPNLTFSTLTVSNMSPEDSSIYLCSVAEAGGAQGYTFGSGTRLTVV.

V and J are TRBV6-6 and TRBJ2-1, with TRBD1 identical over 7 bases. V trimming: 7 bases; J trimming: 0 bases; junction bases outside the gene matches: 6. From germline, CDR1 is MNHNY and CDR2 SVGAGI (reference sequence). The CDR3 contains 15 residues. CDR3 protein: CASIDAGGSYNEQFF. The CDR3 bases are TGTGCCAGCATAGACGCAGGGGGCTCCTACAATGAGCAGTTCTTC.

The V and J genes are TRBV4-3 and TRBJ2-3, with 13 bases matching TRBD2. The length of the CDR3 is 16 residues. The germline CDR1 and CDR2 sequences are LGHNA and YSLEER. Trimming at V came to 4 bases and at J to 5 bases, leaving 6 bases not matched to a gene. The CDR3 nucleotides read TGCGCCAGCAGCCCGACGACTAGCGGGGGGAGAGATACGCAGTATTTT. It encodes CASSPTTSGGRDTQYF.

V is TRBV23-1 and J is TRBJ1-3, with D unclear. TRBV23-1 counts as an open reading frame of uncertain function. CDR3 length: 17 amino acids. V lost 0 bases, J lost 0 bases, and 12 bases lay in between. The CDR3 region is CASSQSASGNSGNTIYF. Here the CDR3 DNA reads TGCGCCAGCAGTCAATCGGCGTCAGGAAACTCTGGAAACACCATATATTTT.

This chain joins TRBV27 and TRBJ2-2, with 9 bases fitting TRBD2. In germline, CDR1 is MNHEY, CDR2 SMNVEV (reference sequence). This CDR3 is built from 14 residues. Trimming took 7 bases from V and 5 from J; bases not matched to a gene: 5. CDR3 loop: CASTLAGETGELFF. The CDR3 DNA reads TGTGCCAGCACCTTAGCGGGGGAAACCGGGGAGCTGTTTTTT.